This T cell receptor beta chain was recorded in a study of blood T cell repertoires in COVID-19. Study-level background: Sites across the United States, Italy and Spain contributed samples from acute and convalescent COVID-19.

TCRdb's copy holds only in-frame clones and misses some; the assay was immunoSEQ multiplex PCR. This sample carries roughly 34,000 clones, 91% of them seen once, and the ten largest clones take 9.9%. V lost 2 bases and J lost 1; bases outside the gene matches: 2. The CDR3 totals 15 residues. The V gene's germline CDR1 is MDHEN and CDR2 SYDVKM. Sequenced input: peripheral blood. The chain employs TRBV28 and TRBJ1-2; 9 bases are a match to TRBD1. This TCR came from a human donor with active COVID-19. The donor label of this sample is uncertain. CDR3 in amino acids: CASSLGDRDNYGYTF. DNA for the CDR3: TGTGCCAGCAGTTTAGGGGACAGGGATAACTATGGCTACACCTTC.